The source of this T cell receptor beta chain is a study of breast tumors, draining lymph nodes, adjacent tissues. Comment on this clonotype: Its antigen remains unidentified.

The V segment lost 5 bases and the J segment 10 bases; nucleotides outside the gene matches: 8. In germline, CDR1 is SGHAT, CDR2 FQNNGV. CDR3 length equals 15 residues. Axillary draining lymph nodes of breast cancer patients supplied the node samples. Whole-study findings and limits: Data only fit, rather than demonstrated, lymph node origin of most tumor T cells. The data were judged consistent with most tumor T cells coming from lymph node and expanding in tumor. Luminal-like breast cancer showed significantly greater tumor-nontumor repertoire similarity than basal-like breast cancer did. Tumor TCR diversity was below lymph nodes but above nontumor tissue.

TCRdb independently ran MiXCR on the multiplex PCR reads; one entry per CDR3 protein. The sample carries under 250,000 distinct CDR3 sequences, approximately 31% recorded once. Source material: axillary lymph node tissue. This rearrangement joins TRBV11-2 to TRBJ2-1; TRBD2 aligns across 13 bases. The receptor's source is a female donor with breast cancer. Some clones in this sample may be carry-over from other donors' samples. CDR3 loop: CASSLPGLAGVEQFF. The CDR3 DNA reads as TGTGCCAGCAGCCTCCCTGGACTAGCGGGGGTAGAGCAGTTCTTC.